A selection of T cell receptor beta chains follows, all from one sample in a study of cytomegalovirus exposure and HLA in healthy donors. The protocol was immunoSEQ multiplex PCR, while the TCRdb copy is restricted to in-frame clones and leaves out a portion. The sample holds more than 65,000 clones, around 79% seen once. Sequenced input: PBMCs. These receptors all stem from a young man in good health and CMV-seropositive. CDR3s include the opening cysteine and the closing phenylalanine or tryptophan. Each record gives: D gene, J gene, V gene, clone size, CDR3 protein, CDR3 DNA. A D gene is named only where the DNA matches it firmly. Size is omitted from some rows. Given values are once, few, many or a class for expanded clones.

>TRBD1|TRBJ2-5|TRBV6-5|once
CASSRGTGETQYF
TGTGCCAGCAGCCGAGGGACAGGGGAGACCCAGTACTTC
>TRBD1|TRBJ2-5|TRBV2|few
CASSIQGPQETQYF
TGTGCCAGCAGTATACAGGGGCCCCAAGAGACCCAGTACTTC
>.|TRBJ1-1|TRBV11-3|once
CASSPGGENTEAFF
TGTGCCAGCAGCCCGGGGGGGGAGAACACTGAAGCTTTCTTT
>.|TRBJ2-1|TRBV6-5|few
CASSPGYYNEQFF
TGTGCCAGCAGTCCCGGGTACTACAATGAGCAGTTCTTC
>.|TRBJ2-1|TRBV28|.
CASFRGGTGNEQFF
TGTGCCAGCTTCCGGGGCGGGACGGGCAATGAGCAGTTCTTC
>TRBD2|TRBJ2-2|TRBV18|.
CASSLLAGDTGELFF
TGTGCCAGCTCACTCCTAGCGGGGGACACCGGGGAGCTGTTTTTT
>TRBD2|TRBJ2-2|TRBV6-1|.
CASSVSGGGGELFF
TGTGCCAGCAGTGTATCCGGGGGGGGCGGGGAGCTGTTTTTT
>.|TRBJ1-6|TRBV14|.
CASSQEGRAPLHF
TGTGCCAGCAGCCAAGAGGGGCGAGCACCCCTCCACTTT
>.|TRBJ1-2|TRBV6-6|few
CASKANYGYTF
TGTGCCAGCAAAGCAAATTATGGCTACACCTTC
>TRBD2|TRBJ2-5|TRBV27|.
CASSTSSGKETQYF
TGTGCCAGCAGTACGTCCAGCGGGAAAGAGACCCAGTACTTC
>TRBD2|TRBJ2-7|TRBV11-2|.
CASSSGLGGEQYF
TGTGCCAGCAGCTCGGGACTAGGAGGCGAGCAGTACTTC
>TRBD1|TRBJ1-1|TRBV7-3|.
CASSPSRGREAFF
TGTGCCAGCAGCCCCTCCAGGGGGAGAGAAGCTTTCTTT
>.|TRBJ1-4|TRBV11-3|.
CASIRVGGKLFF
TGTGCCAGCATCCGTGTGGGCGGGAAACTGTTTTTT
>.|TRBJ2-2|TRBV6-6|.
CASSLVEAGELFF
TGTGCCAGCAGCCTGGTCGAGGCCGGGGAGCTGTTTTTT
>TRBD2|TRBJ2-1|TRBV9|.
CASSVGTSGIDEQFF
TGTGCCAGCAGCGTGGGGACTAGCGGGATAGATGAGCAGTTCTTC
>TRBD1|TRBJ2-1|TRBV4-1|.
CASSQFQQGALGNEQFF
TGCGCCAGCAGCCAATTCCAACAGGGGGCGCTGGGCAATGAGCAGTTCTTC
>.|TRBJ2-2|TRBV11-2|few
CASTSRGTRTDANTGELFF
TGTGCCAGCACGAGCAGGGGAACTCGGACGGACGCGAACACCGGGGAGCTGTTTTTT
>.|TRBJ2-3|TRBV4-1|.
CASSQDRAGVVTDTQYF
TGCGCCAGCAGCCAAGATAGGGCCGGGGTTGTCACAGATACGCAGTATTTT
>.|TRBJ1-4|TRBV11-2|.
CASSHRFGGKVEKLFF
TGTGCCAGCAGCCATAGGTTCGGGGGTAAGGTTGAAAAACTGTTTTTT
>TRBD1|TRBJ2-7|TRBV28|few
CASKPQEDRPVEYF
TGTGCCAGCAAGCCCCAGGAGGACAGGCCTGTGGAGTACTTC
>.|TRBJ2-7|TRBV25-1|.
CASSDLYEQYF
TGTGCCAGCAGTGACTTATACGAGCAGTACTTC
>.|TRBJ1-4|TRBV28|.
CASSRQAINEKLFF
TGTGCCAGCAGTCGTCAGGCCATTAATGAAAAACTGTTTTTT
>TRBD2|TRBJ2-1|TRBV6-5|.
CASTGLGEYNEQFF
TGTGCCAGCACCGGACTAGGGGAGTACAATGAGCAGTTCTTC
>TRBD1|TRBJ2-6|TRBV4-1|.
CASSQVRGRGANVLTF
TGCGCCAGCAGCCAAGTAAGGGGGCGGGGGGCCAACGTCCTGACTTTC
>.|TRBJ1-2|TRBV23-1|.
CASSPEEQDRLSGYTF
TGCGCCAGCAGTCCTGAAGAACAGGACCGTTTATCTGGCTACACCTTC
>.|TRBJ1-1|TRBV29-1|.
CSGRQLAPTEAFF
TGCAGCGGGCGACAGTTGGCCCCCACTGAAGCTTTCTTT
>.|TRBJ1-2|TRBV9|once
CASSVVTGYGYTF
TGTGCCAGCAGCGTAGTTACCGGCTATGGCTACACCTTC
>TRBD1|TRBJ2-1|TRBV18|.
CASSPPGQGAMNEQFF
TGTGCCAGCTCACCACCCGGACAGGGCGCTATGAATGAGCAGTTCTTC
>.|TRBJ2-3|TRBV7-3|.
CASSSLDTQYF
TGTGCCAGCAGCTCCCTCGATACGCAGTATTTT
>.|TRBJ2-6|TRBV7-3|.
CASSFSSGANVLTF
TGTGCCAGCAGTTTCAGCTCTGGGGCCAACGTCCTGACTTTC
>TRBD1|TRBJ1-4|TRBV4-1|.
CASSLQGATNEKLFF
TGCGCCAGCAGCCTGCAGGGGGCAACTAATGAAAAACTGTTTTTT
>.|TRBJ1-1|TRBV4-1|once
CASSPPPTEMNTEAFF
TGCGCCAGCAGCCCCCCTCCGACAGAAATGAACACTGAAGCTTTCTTT
>.|TRBJ1-1|TRBV25-1|once
CASNRVGGTEAFF
TGTGCCAGCAACAGGGTAGGAGGCACTGAAGCTTTCTTT
>TRBD2|TRBJ2-7|TRBV10-2|once
CASSDSGRREQYF
TGCGCCAGCAGTGATAGCGGGCGGAGAGAGCAGTACTTC
>TRBD2|TRBJ2-7|TRBV28|.
CASSAPTSGSYEQYF
TGTGCCAGCAGTGCGCCGACTAGCGGGTCCTACGAGCAGTACTTC
>.|TRBJ2-7|TRBV29-1|few
CSVDGSLCDFF
TGCAGCGTTGACGGTAGCCTCTGTGACTTTTTC
>.|TRBJ2-3|TRBV7-9|.
CASVRGSTDTQYF
TGTGCCAGCGTTAGGGGGAGCACAGATACGCAGTATTTT
>.|TRBJ1-1|TRBV5-4|.
CATNRAMNTEAFF
TGTGCCACCAACAGGGCCATGAACACTGAAGCTTTCTTT
>.|TRBJ2-7|TRBV5-1|.
CASSFGRRGYEQYF
TGCGCCAGCAGCTTCGGGAGACGGGGCTACGAGCAGTACTTC
>.|TRBJ1-5|TRBV30|once
CAWSVLGQPQHF
TGTGCCTGGAGTGTACTCGGTCAGCCCCAGCATTTT